This T cell receptor (beta chain) was captured in a study of Graves' ophthalmopathy and Graves' hyperthyroidism. Study-wide findings and caveats: Blood also carried most expanded thyroid clonotypes exceeding 0.001 frequency.

Investigators amplified TCR beta CDR3 regions from RNA transcripts. Investigators did first-round RT-PCR with HTBI primers, then second-round multiplex PCR. TCRdb re-derived calls from the multiplex PCR reads in MiXCR, one entry per CDR3 protein. The data contain approximately 1.2 million distinct CDR3 sequences, less than 45% of them singletons. At least ten counts were recorded for this clonotype. What it recognizes is unknown. J was trimmed by 2 bases and V by 4 bases; bases with no gene match: 5. This CDR3 has 15 residues. CDR1 and CDR2 from the germline V gene are DFQATT and SNEGSKA (reference sequence). Patients were excluded if they had other autoimmune diseases or uncontrolled infections, and likewise if pregnancy or lactation applied.

What was sequenced was peripheral blood or thyroid tissue (not recorded which). This receptor was taken from an adult man with Graves' hyperthyroidism. This sequence joins TRBV20-1 and TRBJ1-5; the match to TRBD1 covers 10 bases. The DNA of the CDR3 is TGCAGTGCTATAGGGACAGGGGTGGGCAATCAGCCCCAGCATTTT. Protein product: CSAIGTGVGNQPQHF.